This T cell receptor (beta chain) originates from a study of T cell responses to AZD1222 COVID-19 vaccine (dated by TCRdb to the early 2020s). At the level of the whole study: AZD1222 recipients whose second dose came at about 4 weeks and those whose second dose came at about 12 weeks were combined into one group, since spike-specific TCR depth and breadth did not differ between the two schedules. Trial participants were enrolled by age into 18-55, 56-69 and 70-plus year subgroups, with approximately 160, 26 and 62 TCR-sequenced participants respectively. A total of approximately 240 trial participants underwent TCR sequencing, of whom about 210 received two doses of AZD1222 and around 25 received two doses of the MenACWY control vaccine.

This clone has only one observation. Its recognized antigen is unknown. Per-nucleotide qualities are absent, and no much larger clonotype sits a single base away. What the research found in general, with its limitations: In the small 56-69-year group, the increase in depth fell short of significance, most likely because of low power. Conclusions about previously exposed vaccinees are limited, since just six AZD1222 recipients were seropositive for SARS-CoV-2 at baseline. CD4 TCRs associated with the vaccine covered the entire spike protein, and the dominant responses were in regions 160-218 and 743-854. Most participants were white British and females outnumbered males, and the authors suggested that clonal diversity may have been underestimated. Because no samples from the day 14 peak response were available, repertoires could be characterized only after the peak T cell response. After two AZD1222 doses, both the breadth and the depth of spike-specific TCRs were significantly higher than at day 0 and than in MenACWY recipients. Epitopes outside the regions mutated in the B.1.351 and B.1.1.7 variants were reportedly recognized by nearly half of the unique spike-specific TCRs.

The sample's time point, from its label and the paper: baseline before first vaccination. Vaccinee samples came from UK trials COV001 and COV002, including a single-blind randomized controlled phase 2/3 trial of AZD1222 (ChAdOx1 nCoV-19) in healthy adults. For TCRbeta chain sequencing, PBMC samples from trial participants were taken at day 0 and at day 28 after the second dose. The CDR3 regions of human TCRbeta chains were analyzed by immunosequencing. The original methods were these. Repertoire TCRs were checked for matches against a reference library of SARS-CoV-2-specific TCRs that had been generated using the MIRA antigen-specificity platform. Breadth was defined as the fraction of unique TCRs that were SARS-CoV-2-associated, and depth was defined as the fraction of total T cells that were SARS-CoV-2-associated. Each spike-specific TCR was assigned to its reactive spike region and to a CD4 or CD8 class using the MIRA data. Log10-transformed breadth and depth values were compared by one-way ANOVA with Sidak's multiple comparisons tests. Held by TCRdb, this immuneACCESS table contains in-frame sequences only and omits some clones. Under half of the omission traces to an unresolved V gene where checked; the cause of the rest is unknown. That table is the source of V, J and clone size, and D and trimming were worked out from the DNA. The sample table records about 110,000 clones; over 75% of these occur just once. Clones ranked in the top ten supply roughly 6.2% of the sample.

From the cysteine up to the phenylalanine, the CDR3 has a length of 18 residues. This entry keeps only the CDR3 DNA: 54 bases, framed from base 1. V was cut back by 4 bases and J by 8 bases, leaving a gap of 25 bases between them. Per the germline V gene, SGDLS is the CDR1 and YYNGEE is the CDR2. Specimen: peripheral blood, collected on day 0 of AZD1222 vaccination. Recombination linked TRBV9 to TRBJ1-6; possibly the D gene is TRBD1, per 5 matching bases. This sequence was found in an adult in good health. In nucleotide form, the sequence is TGTGCCAGCAGCCACCCAGGGTTGGGGGGGAACGTCGATTCACCCCTCCACTTT. Protein translation: CASSHPGLGGNVDSPLHF.